This T cell receptor beta chain was obtained from a study of glioma-infiltrating T cells. Amplification of TCR alpha and beta CDR3 regions from RNA used iRepertoire nested multiplex PCR. For one-step reverse transcription and amplification, 100-400 ng of tissue mRNA or PBMC total RNA was used. TCRdb recomputed calls from the multiplex PCR reads with MiXCR, one row per CDR3 protein. The data hold about 410,000 distinct CDR3 sequences, with more than 35% observed a single time. V was pared by 6 bases and J by 4 bases, with 22 bases between. Germline CDR1 reads MNHNS; CDR2 reads SASEGT. CDR3 length equals 16 residues. This clonotype was picked up many times. Its matching antigen is unknown. Study outcomes and limitations: Signature shared blood CDR3 motifs were enriched in low-divergence and depleted in high-divergence patients.

Sequences were obtained from glioma tissue, nonneoplastic brain tissue, or PBMCs (not recorded which). This receptor was taken from a human donor with low-grade glioma or glioblastoma, undergoing nonglioma brain surgery, or in good health (not recorded which). The chain couples TRBV6-1 to TRBJ2-7; D possibly corresponds to TRBD2 (6 bases). CDR3 region: CASRPGLTETPYEQYF. Written as DNA, the CDR3 is TGTGCCAGCAGACCGGGACTCACCGAGACCCCTTACGAGCAGTACTTC.